Detailed here is one T cell receptor (beta chain). A single count supports this clone. This receptor's antigen is unknown. No base quality values were provided; no much bigger clone lies one nucleotide off. The sample comes from a study of blood T cell repertoires in COVID-19 (dated by TCRdb to 2019 to 2021). Regarding the study in general: Collaborator samples came from the United States, Italy and Spain and covered acute and convalescent phases of COVID-19. Nearly every sample came with metadata listing a de-identified subject ID, COVID-19 status, age in years and sex. The prospective study material was composed of cDNA or gDNA derived from T cells, B-cell-depleted T cells, or PBMCs. HLA class I and class II types, where available, came from metadata supplied by the sample provider rather than from assay-based typing. The samples were drawn from the first 160 participants of the ongoing ImmuneRACE study and from about 1,200 subjects provided by 6 global collaborators. The repertoires were released in a freely available public database meant as a resource for research on the immune response to SARS-CoV-2. Subjects who had been exposed to COVID-19, were actively infected with it, or had recovered from it provided the deeply sampled blood TCRbeta repertoires that made up the dataset. Results the study describes overall, beyond this receptor: The amount of clinical and demographic metadata varied by source and participant and was provided uncurated.

A distance of 16 bases separates the germline ends of V and J, which lose 5 bases and 8 bases respectively. Taken from cysteine to phenylalanine, the CDR3 has 14 residues. The DNA shown is the 42-base CDR3, in frame from base 1. CDR1 and CDR2, looked up from the germline V gene, are MNHEY and SVGEGT. Each collaborating institution followed its own protocols to collect whole blood in K2EDTA tubes. For TCRbeta analysis, collaborators shipped samples as frozen whole blood, isolated PBMCs, or DNA extracted from either of those sample types. The immunoSEQ Assay, a bias-controlled multiplex PCR, was used to amplify TCRbeta CDR3 regions from genomic DNA. On the study's bioinformatics: The number of nucleated cells in each sample was estimated by amplification of reference gene primers within the assay. To quantify the absolute abundance of each unique TCRbeta CDR3 rearrangement, sequence reads were collapsed and filtered. For each sample, productive Simpson clonality was calculated as the square root of Simpson's diversity index across productive rearrangements. TCRdb took over this immuneACCESS table, retaining in-frame rearrangements with V and J assigned. Such tables are incomplete; in checked studies, under half of the missing clones stem from an unresolved V gene, and the remainder is unexplained. V, J and clone size are taken as reported in that table, and D and trimming were inferred from the DNA itself. In all, the sample holds 350,000 or so clones, and 90% of those were seen once. Of the sample, 6.5% to 7% falls within the top ten clones.

Here the chain combines TRBV6-2 or TRBV6-3 and TRBJ1-5; the D region possibly corresponds to TRBD1 (5 bases align). The clonotype comes from a man younger than 30 with active or convalescent COVID-19. Material: peripheral blood. The CDR3 region: CASSPDAGPKPQHF. At the DNA level, the sequence is TGTGCCAGCAGTCCAGACGCGGGGCCTAAGCCCCAGCATTTT.